Below are 12 T cell receptor beta chains sequenced from a single sample in a study of spatial heterogeneity in lung cancer. These receptors have no known antigen. Using its own MiXCR run on the 5' RACE reads, TCRdb lists one record per CDR3 protein. The data contain hundreds of distinct CDR3 sequences, 36% of them singletons. Time point noted: sample taken at primary tumor resection. Study-wide results and limits: Counts of expanded intratumoral alpha and beta TCRs tracked tumor mutation counts.

Sequencing used lung tumor tissue, obtained at surgery. Source of these receptors: a female donor with early-stage non-small cell lung cancer.

This chain links TRBV20-1 with TRBJ1-6, with TRBD1 matching over 7 bases. The CDR3 is made up of 12 amino acids. The J segment lost 12 bases and the V segment lost 3 bases, leaving 5 bases of the junction unmatched. Germline V CDR1 and CDR2: DFQATT, SNEGSKA (reference sequence). CDR3 in amino acids: CSASDRAGPLHF. The CDR3 DNA reads as TGCAGTGCTAGCGACAGGGCCGGACCCCTCCACTTT.

This clonotype is medium-sized in the sample. Just one base apart from a much larger clone, this may be a read error. The rearrangement uses TRBV23-1 and TRBJ2-4; TRBD2 aligns across 7 bases. TRBV23-1 is labeled an ORF, and its function is uncertain. CDR3 size: 12 residues. This CDR3 reads CASSLGFGGKTF. The CDR3 coding sequence is TGCGCCAGCAGTCTGGGATTCGGGGGGAAGACCTTC.

The DNA for the CDR3 is TGTGCCAGCAGCTTAAGTTCCGTGGGGCCGACGGCGCAGTACTTC. This codes for CASSLSSVGPTAQYF. The chain recombines TRBV7-4 with TRBJ2-5, with a possible D match to TRBD1 (5 bases). Trimming took 2 bases from V and 11 from J, leaving 21 bases between them. The CDR3 has 15 residues. Per the germline V gene, CDR1 is SGHVT and CDR2 is SQSDAQ.

The chain couples TRBV27 to TRBJ2-1, with no clear D. CDR3 length equals 13 residues. Between the trimmed V and J ends, which lost 1 base and 5 bases, there was a span of 6 bases. Germline V gives CDR1 MNHEY, CDR2 SMNVEV (reference sequence). The CDR3 is CASSLLGNNEQFF. The CDR3 DNA reads TGTGCCAGCAGTTTATTGGGAAACAATGAGCAGTTCTTC.

By sample share, this clonotype is large. The chain carries TRBV5-1 and TRBJ2-7; TRBD2 agrees at 15 bases. The CDR3 has 19 residues. Looked up from germline, CDR1 is SGHRS and CDR2 is YFSETQ. V shed 3 bases, J shed 0 bases, and the junction held 10 bases outside the gene matches. CDR3 bases: TGCGCCAGCAGCTCCGGGACTAGCGGGAGGACCGTTCCCTCCTACGAGCAGTACTTC. Encoded protein: CASSSGTSGRTVPSYEQYF.

This clonotype is labeled large (0.1 to 1%). J is TRBJ2-2 and V is TRBV5-4; D remains ambiguous. Germline lookup yields CDR1 SGHNT and CDR2 YYREEE (reference sequence). V gave up 7 bases and J gave up 2 bases, with 6 bases separating them. The CDR3 runs to 12 residues. CDR3 coding DNA: TGTGCCAGCGGCAGAAACACCGGGGAGCTGTTTTTT. Translated: CASGRNTGELFF.

The V gene is TRBV7-6, the J gene TRBJ2-7, with 12 bases that match TRBD1. Germline V gives CDR1 SGHVS, CDR2 FNYEAQ. V shed 5 bases, J shed 5 bases, and the junction held 10 bases outside the gene matches. This CDR3 has 16 amino acids. The CDR3 region has the DNA TGTGCCAGCAGCCCCCACCCGGGACAGGGGGCAAACGAGCAGTACTTC. Translation: CASSPHPGQGANEQYF.

CDR3 coding DNA: TGCAGCGTTCGGGACAGGGCTAGCTCCTACGAGCAGTACTTC. It translates to CSVRDRASSYEQYF. V and J are TRBV29-1 and TRBJ2-7, with 9 bases that match TRBD1. V was clipped by 5 bases and J by 0 bases; unmatched bases: 5. This CDR3 has 14 residues. Germline CDR1 is SQVTM and CDR2 is ANQGSEA.

Relative to its sample, this clonotype is hyperexpanded. The chain recombines TRBV29-1 with TRBJ2-2; possibly TRBD2 for D (5 bases). The length of the CDR3 is 12 residues. Trimming removed 7 bases from V and 5 bases from J, with 11 bases in between. Per germline, CDR1 SQVTM and CDR2 ANQGSEA. CDR3: CSARGLTGELFF. Here the CDR3 DNA reads TGCAGCGCCCGAGGGTTAACCGGGGAGCTGTTTTTT.

This clonotype was found a few times. V gene TRBV9 combines with J gene TRBJ2-1, with a tentative D call TRBD2 (6 bases). The CDR3 is 14 amino acids. Trimming took 9 bases from V and 5 from J, leaving 18 bases between them. CDR1 and CDR2 (germline): SGDLS, YYNGEE. This CDR3 reads CATQGDSKHNEQFF. DNA of the CDR3: TGTGCCACTCAAGGGGACTCCAAGCACAATGAGCAGTTCTTC.

This clonotype is medium-sized by share. The chain is built from TRBV29-1 and TRBJ2-7; 9 bases map to TRBD2. CDR3 length equals 14 residues. CDR1 is SQVTM and CDR2 is ANQGSEA in the germline V gene. With V trimmed by 6 bases and J by 7 bases, 13 bases remained unmatched. In DNA form, the CDR3 reads TGCAGCGTCTCGACTAGCGGCTCTTCCCCTGAGCAGTACTTC. Residues: CSVSTSGSSPEQYF.

By its share, this clonotype is medium-sized. This sequence joins TRBV24-1 and TRBJ2-1; no firm D call. The germline gives CDR1 KGHDR, CDR2 SFDVKD. This CDR3 spans 15 amino acids. Trimming left V 5 bases short and J 6 bases short, with 16 bases between. The CDR3 DNA reads TGTGCCACCAGTGGGGCCACGCGCACCCTCAATGAGCAGTTCTTC. Protein product: CATSGATRTLNEQFF.